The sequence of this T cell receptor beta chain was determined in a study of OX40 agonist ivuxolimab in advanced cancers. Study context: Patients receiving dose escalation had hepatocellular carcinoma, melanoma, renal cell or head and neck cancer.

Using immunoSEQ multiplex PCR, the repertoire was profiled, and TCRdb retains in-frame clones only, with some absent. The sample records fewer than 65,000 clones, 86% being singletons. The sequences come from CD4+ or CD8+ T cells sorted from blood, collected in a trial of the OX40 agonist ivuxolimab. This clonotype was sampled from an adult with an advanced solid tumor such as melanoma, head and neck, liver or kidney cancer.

In nucleotides, the CDR3 is TGTGCCAGCAGCCCGGACAGGGGAGGGGACATTCAGTACTTC. Translation: CASSPDRGGDIQYF. The chain uses TRBV2 and TRBJ2-4, with 9 positions matching TRBD1. Germline CDR1 reads SNHLY; CDR2 reads FYNNEI. The CDR3 consists of 14 residues. V trimming: 6 bases; J trimming: 8 bases; junction bases outside the gene matches: 8.